The TCR beta chain described here comes from a study of vaccination and CD4 T cells after COVID-19. Whole-study context: Testing by nasal swab PCR showed convalescent patients to be SARS-CoV-2 positive; 8 to 10 were mild and one was severe.

As to treatment: roughly 11-day PBMC culture with coronavirus spike peptide pools or control peptides (ViraFEST assay). Alongside around 10 IU/ml IL-2 and roughly 10 ug/ml peptide pools, PBMCs were cultured at two million per well. Sequenced with the Oncomine TCR Beta short-read assay was DNA taken from cultured CD4+ T cells. Using its own MiXCR run on the PCR reads, TCRdb lists one record per CDR3 protein. This table holds fewer than 12,000 distinct CDR3 sequences, approximately 49% found once. To note about this clonotype: What it binds is unknown.

Sequenced material: CD4+ T cells from blood, cultured in vitro. This TCR was recovered from a human donor who had recovered from COVID-19.

The CDR3 DNA reads as TGTGCCAGCTCACCAATAGCGGGGACCACAGATACGCAGTATTTT. This encodes CASSPIAGTTDTQYF. The rearrangement joins TRBV18 to TRBJ2-3; 8 bases align to TRBD2. Germline lookup yields CDR1 KGHSH and CDR2 LQKENI. The length of the CDR3 is 15 residues. The junction had 3 bases not matched to a gene; V was cut back by 2 bases and J by 2 bases.